This paragraph reports one T cell receptor beta chain. This sample stems from a study of blood T cell repertoires in COVID-19. Across the whole study: Donors in the United States, Italy and Spain gave samples during acute or convalescent COVID-19.

TCRdb keeps only in-frame clones here, not all; method: immunoSEQ multiplex PCR. The sample lists 120,000 or so clones, around 80% seen once, with around 16% in the top ten. The CDR3 length is 14 residues. Germline-derived CDR1 and CDR2 are SGHRS and YFSETQ. Unmatched junction bases numbered 2, after V lost 4 bases and J lost 4 bases. The chain couples TRBV5-1 to TRBJ1-6; TRBD1 aligns across 7 bases. The TCR sequence derives from a man aged 55-75 years with active or convalescent COVID-19. Material for sequencing was peripheral blood. The chain's CDR3 is CASSPGQYNSPLHF. CDR3 DNA sequence: TGCGCCAGCAGCCCGGGACAGTATAATTCACCCCTCCACTTT.